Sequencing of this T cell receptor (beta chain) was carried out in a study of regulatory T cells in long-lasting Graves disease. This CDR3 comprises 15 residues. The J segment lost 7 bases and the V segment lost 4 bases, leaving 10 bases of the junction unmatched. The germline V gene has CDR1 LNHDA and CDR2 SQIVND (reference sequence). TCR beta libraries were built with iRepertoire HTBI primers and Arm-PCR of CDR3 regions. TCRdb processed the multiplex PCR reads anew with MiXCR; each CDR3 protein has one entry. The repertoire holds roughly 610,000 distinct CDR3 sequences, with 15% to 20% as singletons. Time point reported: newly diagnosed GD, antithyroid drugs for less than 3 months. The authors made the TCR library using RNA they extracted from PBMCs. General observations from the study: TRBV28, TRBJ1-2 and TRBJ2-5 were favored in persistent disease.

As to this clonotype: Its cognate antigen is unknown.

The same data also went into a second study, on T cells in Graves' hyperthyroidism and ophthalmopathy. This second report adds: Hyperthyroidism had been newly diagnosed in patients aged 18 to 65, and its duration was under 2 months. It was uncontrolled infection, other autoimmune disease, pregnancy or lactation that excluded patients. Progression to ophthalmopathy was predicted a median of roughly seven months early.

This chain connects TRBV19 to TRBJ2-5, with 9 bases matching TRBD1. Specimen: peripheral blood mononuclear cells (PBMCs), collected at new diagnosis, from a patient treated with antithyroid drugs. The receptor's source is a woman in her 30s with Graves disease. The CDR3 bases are TGTGCCAGTAGTAAACGGGACAGGGATGTGCGGACCCAGTACTTC. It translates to CASSKRDRDVRTQYF.